This record concerns one T cell receptor beta chain sequence. The antigen remains undetermined. Likely a read error: the CDR3 ends without its conserved phenylalanine or tryptophan. V gave up 5 bases and J gave up 7 bases, with 15 bases separating them. Germline V gene lookup returns CDR1 MNHEY and CDR2 SVGEGT. The CDR3 runs 14 residues. After constant-region reverse-primer amplification, full-length variable regions underwent semi-nested PCR with Nested Universal Primer A. MiXCR, run by TCRdb on the 5' RACE reads, gives a single entry per CDR3 protein. Altogether about 40,000 distinct CDR3 sequences are present, approximately 19% being singletons, with the ten largest covering 2.8%. Study-level results: Tumor Treg TCRs overlapped most with tumor naive CD4+ cells. The TCR gene usage of tumor memory CD4+ T cells clustered together with blood and lymph node memory CD4+ cells and with lymph node naive CD4+ cells.

CD25-based Treg depletion was applied to purified naive CD4+ T cells. V usage is TRBV6-2 or TRBV6-3 and J usage is TRBJ2-1, with D perhaps TRBD1 (5 bases). Sequencing was done on a sample of naive CD4+ T cells sorted from a lymph node. Subset reported: naive CD4+ T cells, CD4+CD45RA+CD25-. The TCR sequence derives from a female donor with breast cancer. Written as DNA, the CDR3 is TGTGCCAGCAGTAGGGGTACCCCAGGGAATGAGCAGTTCTTA. It codes for CASSRGTPGNEQFL.